A single sample gave rise to the 10 T cell receptor beta chains below, sequenced in a study of radiation and T cells in renal cell carcinoma. The table came from immunoSEQ multiplex PCR; TCRdb's copy has only in-frame clones and leaves some out. The data show about 73,000 clones, with over 80% seen just once and approximately 2.3% held by the top ten. Time point reported: blood 4 weeks post-SBRT, at nephrectomy. The treatment is: 15 Gy SBRT to primary tumor, nephrectomy 4 weeks later. This specimen consisted of blood, obtained from a patient whose treatment included radiotherapy and nephrectomy. All receptors derive from a woman between 55 and 75 years old with renal cell carcinoma.

The chain employs TRBV7-6 and TRBJ2-7, with 8 bases aligning to TRBD2. The CDR3 totals 17 residues. Germline-derived CDR1 and CDR2 are SGHVS and FNYEAQ. Trimming removed 2 bases from V and 3 bases from J; junction bases left unmatched: 12. CDR3 loop: CASSLNSGATPHYEQYF. In nucleotides, the CDR3 is TGTGCCAGCAGCTTAAATAGCGGGGCTACCCCCCACTACGAGCAGTACTTC.

This clone was counted once. The chain combines TRBV7-3 with TRBJ2-1, with D perhaps being TRBD1 or TRBD2 (5 bases each). The CDR3 is 13 residues long. The germline V and J ends were trimmed by 5 bases and 5 bases, with 10 bases remaining between them. Germline assignment: CDR1 SGHTA and CDR2 FQGTGA. For the CDR3, the DNA is TGTGCCAGCAGCACGGGACGAAACAATGAGCAGTTCTTC. Translating gives CASSTGRNNEQFF.

In regard to this clone: The junction shows a germline mismatch at one end, possibly a read error. This chain uses TRBV28 with TRBJ2-7; unclear D gene. Looked up from germline, CDR1 is MDHEN and CDR2 is SYDVKM. The CDR3 contains 14 residues. The CDR3 region is CASSRGTPSNEQYF. The CDR3 region has the DNA TGTGCCAGCAGCCGTGGAACGCCCTCCAACGAGCAGTACTTC.

The chain joins TRBV6-5 to TRBJ2-7; 10 positions agree with TRBD2. Germline V gene sequence: CDR1 MNHEY, CDR2 SVGAGI. The CDR3 covers 14 residues. Germline trimming cut 6 bases from V and 4 bases from J; bases unmatched to any gene: 6. The CDR3 region has the DNA TGTGCCAGCAGCCGGCTAGCGGGAGAGTACGAGCAGTACTTC. It specifies CASSRLAGEYEQYF.

This chain uses TRBV23-1 with TRBJ2-3; perhaps TRBD1 as D (6 bases). TRBV23-1 is sorted into the ORF group, with uncertain function. This CDR3 spans 16 amino acids. Trimming pared 4 bases from V and 0 bases from J, leaving 14 bases between. The CDR3 loop is CASSLPGQLSTDTQYF. CDR3 in DNA: TGCGCCAGCAGTCTCCCCGGACAGCTTAGCACAGATACGCAGTATTTT.

The chain uses TRBV27 and TRBJ2-7, with 8 bases matching TRBD1. The trim removed 5 bases at V and 2 bases at J, leaving 5 bases unmatched. The CDR3 spans 14 residues. The V gene's germline CDR1 is MNHEY and CDR2 SMNVEV (reference sequence). As DNA, the CDR3 is TGTGCCAGCAGTCCCGACAGGGGTGCCTACGAGCAGTACTTC. It translates to CASSPDRGAYEQYF.

The chain links TRBV28 to TRBJ1-5; no firm D call. Between the trimmed V and J ends, which lost 0 bases and 2 bases, there was a span of 14 bases. CDR3 length: 17 amino acids. CDR1 MDHEN and CDR2 SYDVKM come from the germline V gene. The CDR3 loop is CASSLWDVASGNQPQHF. CDR3 DNA: TGTGCCAGCAGTTTATGGGATGTGGCCTCGGGCAATCAGCCCCAGCATTTT.

The V and J genes are TRBV6-1 and TRBJ2-7; D ambiguous. This CDR3 spans 11 amino acids. Trimming removed 3 bases at V and 6 bases at J, with 6 bases between. CDR1 is MNHNS and CDR2 is SASEGT in the germline V gene. The CDR3 spells CASSEFGEQYF. CDR3 bases: TGTGCCAGCAGTGAGTTTGGCGAGCAGTACTTC.

Points on this clone: A read error may produce the germline difference seen at one junction end. V usage is TRBV7-7 and J usage is TRBJ2-5; 10 nucleotides align to TRBD1. Germline CDR1 and CDR2: SSHAT and FNYEAQ (reference sequence). This CDR3 has 14 amino acids. The CDR3 reads CASSSTRTGGTQYF. The CDR3 DNA reads as TGTGCTAGCAGCTCAACAAGGACAGGGGGGACCCAGTACTTC.

The chain couples TRBV6-5 to TRBJ2-5; 7 bases are a match to TRBD2. The end of the DNA aligns better with TRBJ2-7, so the J call may be wrong. The germline V gene encodes CDR1 MNHEY and CDR2 SVGAGI. The CDR3 loop spans 16 amino acids. The CDR3 DNA reads as TGTGCCAGCAGTTGGGGGGTAGGCGGGGGCTCCTACGAGCAGTACTTC. Protein sequence: CASSWGVGGGSYEQYF.